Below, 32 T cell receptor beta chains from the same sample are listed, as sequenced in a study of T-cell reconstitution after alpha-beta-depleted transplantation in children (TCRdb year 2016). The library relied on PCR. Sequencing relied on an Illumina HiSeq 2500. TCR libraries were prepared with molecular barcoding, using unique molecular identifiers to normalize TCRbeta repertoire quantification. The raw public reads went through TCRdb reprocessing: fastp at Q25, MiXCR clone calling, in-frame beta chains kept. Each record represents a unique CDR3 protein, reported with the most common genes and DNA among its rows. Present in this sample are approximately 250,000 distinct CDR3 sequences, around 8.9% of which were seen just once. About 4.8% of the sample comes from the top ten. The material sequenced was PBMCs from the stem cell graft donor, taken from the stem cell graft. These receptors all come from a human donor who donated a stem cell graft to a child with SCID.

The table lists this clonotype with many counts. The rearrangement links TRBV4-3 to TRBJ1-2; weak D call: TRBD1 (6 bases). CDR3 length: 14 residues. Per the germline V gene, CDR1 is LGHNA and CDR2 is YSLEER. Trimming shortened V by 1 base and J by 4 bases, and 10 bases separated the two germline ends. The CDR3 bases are TGCGCCAGCAGCCAAGTTGGGGGCGCCTATGGCTACACCTTC. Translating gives CASSQVGGAYGYTF.

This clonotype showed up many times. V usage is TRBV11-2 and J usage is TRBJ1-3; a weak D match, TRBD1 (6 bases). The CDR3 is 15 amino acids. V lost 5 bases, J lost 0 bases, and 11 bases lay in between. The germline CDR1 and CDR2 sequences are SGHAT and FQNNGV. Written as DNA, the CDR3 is TGTGCCAGCAGCCTGCAGGGGTACTCTGGAAACACCATATATTTT. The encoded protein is CASSLQGYSGNTIYF.

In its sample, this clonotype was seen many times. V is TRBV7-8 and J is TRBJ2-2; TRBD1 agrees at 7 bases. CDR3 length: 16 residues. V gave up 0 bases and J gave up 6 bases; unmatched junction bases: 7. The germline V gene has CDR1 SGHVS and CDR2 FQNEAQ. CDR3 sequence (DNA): TGTGCCAGCAGCTTAGCGAACAGGGGCACGGCCGGGGAGCTGTTTTTT. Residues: CASSLANRGTAGELFF. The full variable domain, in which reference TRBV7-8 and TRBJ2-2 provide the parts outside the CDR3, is GAGVSQSPRYKVAKRGQDVALRCDPISGHVSLFWYQQALGQGPEFLTYFQNEAQLDKSGLPSDRFFAERPEGSVSTLKIQRTQQEDSAVYLCASSLANRGTAGELFFGEGSRLTVL.

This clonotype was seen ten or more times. CDR3 protein: CSATQGVRTEAFF. Here the CDR3 DNA reads TGCAGTGCGACCCAGGGGGTTCGCACTGAAGCTTTCTTT. The chain joins TRBV20-1 to TRBJ1-1, with 7 bases fitting TRBD1. V shed 6 bases, J shed 4 bases, and the junction held 8 bases outside the gene matches. The CDR3 spans 13 residues. CDR1 and CDR2 (germline): DFQATT, SNEGSKA (reference sequence).

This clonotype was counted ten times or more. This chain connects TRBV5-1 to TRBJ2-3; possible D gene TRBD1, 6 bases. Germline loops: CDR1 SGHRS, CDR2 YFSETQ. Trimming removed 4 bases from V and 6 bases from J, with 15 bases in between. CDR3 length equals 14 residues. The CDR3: CASSGGLAVDTQYF. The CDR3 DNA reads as TGCGCCAGCAGCGGGGGCCTGGCTGTCGATACGCAGTATTTT.

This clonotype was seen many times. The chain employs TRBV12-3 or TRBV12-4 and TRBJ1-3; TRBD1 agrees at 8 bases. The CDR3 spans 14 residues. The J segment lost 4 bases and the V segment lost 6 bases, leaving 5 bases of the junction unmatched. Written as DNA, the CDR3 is TGTGCCAGCAGCCTCAGGACAGGGGGAAACACCATATATTTT. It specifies CASSLRTGGNTIYF.

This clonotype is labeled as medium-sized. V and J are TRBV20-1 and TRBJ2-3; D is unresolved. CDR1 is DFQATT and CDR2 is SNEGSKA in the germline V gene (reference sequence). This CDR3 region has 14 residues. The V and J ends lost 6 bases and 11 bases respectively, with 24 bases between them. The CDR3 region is CSAARSDGTSGQYF. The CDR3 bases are TGCAGTGCCGCTAGATCCGACGGAACCTCGGGGCAGTATTTT.

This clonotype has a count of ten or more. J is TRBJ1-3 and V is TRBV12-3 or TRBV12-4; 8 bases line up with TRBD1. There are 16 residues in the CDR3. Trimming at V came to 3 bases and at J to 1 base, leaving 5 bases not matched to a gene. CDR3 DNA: TGTGCCAGCAGTTTGGCAGGGGGCCTTTCTGGAAACACCATATATTTT. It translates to CASSLAGGLSGNTIYF.

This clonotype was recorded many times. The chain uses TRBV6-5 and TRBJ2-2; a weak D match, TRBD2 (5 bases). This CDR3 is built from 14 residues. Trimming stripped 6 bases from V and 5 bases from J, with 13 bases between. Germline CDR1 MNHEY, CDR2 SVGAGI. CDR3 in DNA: TGTGCCAGCAGCAGAGGGTCGGAGACCGGGGAGCTGTTTTTT. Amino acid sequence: CASSRGSETGELFF.

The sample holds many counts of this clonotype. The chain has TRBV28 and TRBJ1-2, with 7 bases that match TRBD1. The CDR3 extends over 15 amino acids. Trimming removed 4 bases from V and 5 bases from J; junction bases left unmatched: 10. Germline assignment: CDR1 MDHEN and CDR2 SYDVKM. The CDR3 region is CASSSRTGAPYGYTF. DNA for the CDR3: TGTGCCAGCAGTTCGAGAACAGGGGCTCCATATGGCTACACCTTC.

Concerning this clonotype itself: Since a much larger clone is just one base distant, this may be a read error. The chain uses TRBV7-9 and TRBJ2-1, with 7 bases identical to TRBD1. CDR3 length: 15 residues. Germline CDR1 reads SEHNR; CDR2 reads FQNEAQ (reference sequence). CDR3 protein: CASSLAGQRFHEQSF. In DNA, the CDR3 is TGTGCCAGCAGCTTAGCGGGACAGAGGTTCCATGAGCAGTCCTTC.

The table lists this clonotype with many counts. The chain's CDR3 is CASSFQGNNSPLHF. CDR3 nucleotides: TGTGCCAGCAGTTTCCAGGGGAATAATTCACCCCTCCACTTT. The chain has TRBV27 and TRBJ1-6; weak D call: TRBD1 (6 bases). This CDR3 is 14 amino acids long. Germline V gene lookup returns CDR1 MNHEY and CDR2 SMNVEV (reference sequence). Between the trimmed V and J ends, which lost 3 bases and 5 bases, there was a span of 8 bases.

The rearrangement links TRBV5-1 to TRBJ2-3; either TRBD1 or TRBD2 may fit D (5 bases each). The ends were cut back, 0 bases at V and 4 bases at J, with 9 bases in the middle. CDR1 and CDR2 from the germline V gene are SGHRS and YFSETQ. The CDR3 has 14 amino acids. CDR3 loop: CASSLAGDADTQYF. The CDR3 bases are TGCGCCAGCAGCTTGGCCGGGGACGCAGATACGCAGTATTTT.

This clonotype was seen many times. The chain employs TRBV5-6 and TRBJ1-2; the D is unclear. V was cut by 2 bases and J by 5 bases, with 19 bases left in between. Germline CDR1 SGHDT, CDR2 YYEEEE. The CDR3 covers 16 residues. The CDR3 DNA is TGTGCCAGCAGCTTTAGGCCTACCTGGCCTGAGTATGGCTACACCTTC. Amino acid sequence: CASSFRPTWPEYGYTF.

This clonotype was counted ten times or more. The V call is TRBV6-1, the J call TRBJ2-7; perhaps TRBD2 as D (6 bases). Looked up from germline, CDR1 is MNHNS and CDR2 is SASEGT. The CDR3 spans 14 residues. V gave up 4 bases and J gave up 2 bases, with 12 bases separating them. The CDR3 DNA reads TGTGCCAGCAGTGCCGTTGTAGCGGCCTACGAGCAGTACTTC. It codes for CASSAVVAAYEQYF.

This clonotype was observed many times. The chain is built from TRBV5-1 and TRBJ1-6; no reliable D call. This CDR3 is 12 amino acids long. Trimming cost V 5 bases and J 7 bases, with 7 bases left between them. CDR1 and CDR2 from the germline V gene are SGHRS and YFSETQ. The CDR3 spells CASRLGNSPLHF. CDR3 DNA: TGCGCCAGCAGATTAGGAAATTCACCCCTCCACTTT.

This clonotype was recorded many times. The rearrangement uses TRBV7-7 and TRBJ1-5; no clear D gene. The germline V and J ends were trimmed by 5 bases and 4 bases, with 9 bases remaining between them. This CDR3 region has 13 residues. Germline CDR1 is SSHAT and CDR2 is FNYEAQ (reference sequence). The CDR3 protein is CASSRGRNQPQHF. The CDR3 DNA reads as TGTGCCAGCAGCCGCGGCCGGAATCAGCCCCAGCATTTT.

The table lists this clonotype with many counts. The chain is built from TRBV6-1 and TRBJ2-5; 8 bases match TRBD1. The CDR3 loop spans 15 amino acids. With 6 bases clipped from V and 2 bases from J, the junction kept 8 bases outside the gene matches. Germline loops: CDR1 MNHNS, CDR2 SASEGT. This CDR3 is CASSELGQVQETQYF. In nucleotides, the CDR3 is TGTGCCAGCAGCGAGTTGGGACAGGTTCAAGAGACCCAGTACTTC.

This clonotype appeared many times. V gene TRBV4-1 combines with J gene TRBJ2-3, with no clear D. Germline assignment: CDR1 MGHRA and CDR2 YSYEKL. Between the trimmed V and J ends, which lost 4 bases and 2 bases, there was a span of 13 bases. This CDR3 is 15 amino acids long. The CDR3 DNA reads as TGCGCCAGCAGCCCCCTGAGTGGAAACACAGATACGCAGTATTTT. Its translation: CASSPLSGNTDTQYF.

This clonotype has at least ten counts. The CDR3 is CSARDPGLVGKLFF. CDR3 in DNA: TGCAGTGCTAGAGATCCCGGGCTCGTAGGAAAACTGTTTTTT. The genes are TRBV20-1 and TRBJ1-4; D ambiguous. Per the germline V gene, CDR1 is DFQATT and CDR2 is SNEGSKA (reference sequence). The CDR3 runs to 14 residues. Trimming pared 0 bases from V and 10 bases from J, leaving 15 bases between.

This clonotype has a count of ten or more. CDR3 protein: CASSFAWTGVIDTQYF. Written as DNA, the CDR3 is TGTGCCAGCAGCTTCGCGTGGACAGGGGTCATAGATACGCAGTATTTT. The V gene is TRBV5-5, the J gene TRBJ2-3, with 9 bases aligning to TRBD1. Germline lookup yields CDR1 SGHKS and CDR2 YYEKEE (reference sequence). V lost 2 bases, J lost 5 bases, and 9 bases stayed unmatched. CDR3 length equals 16 residues.

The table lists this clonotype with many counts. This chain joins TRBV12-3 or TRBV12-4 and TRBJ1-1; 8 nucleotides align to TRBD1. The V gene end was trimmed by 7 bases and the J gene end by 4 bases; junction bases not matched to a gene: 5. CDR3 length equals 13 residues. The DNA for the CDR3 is TGTGCCAGCATCCTCACAGGGGGCACTGAAGCTTTCTTT. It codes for CASILTGGTEAFF.

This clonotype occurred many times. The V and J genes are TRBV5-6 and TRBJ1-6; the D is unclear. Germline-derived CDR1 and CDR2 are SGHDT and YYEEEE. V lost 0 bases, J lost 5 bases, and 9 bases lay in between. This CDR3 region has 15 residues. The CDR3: CASSLGQVNNSPLHF. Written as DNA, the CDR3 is TGTGCCAGCAGCTTGGGGCAGGTCAATAATTCACCCCTCCACTTT.

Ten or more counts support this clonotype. The CDR3 DNA is TGCAGTCCAGTCCAAAGGGACCCCCGTCGATTCCCCGAAGAGACCCAGTACTTC. It is translated as CSPVQRDPRRFPEETQYF. This sequence joins TRBV20-1 and TRBJ2-5; D could derive from TRBD1 or TRBD2 (5 bases each). The CDR3 is made up of 18 amino acids. V lost 8 bases and J lost 3, with 31 bases in between. Germline V lookup: CDR1 DFQATT, CDR2 SNEGSKA (reference sequence).

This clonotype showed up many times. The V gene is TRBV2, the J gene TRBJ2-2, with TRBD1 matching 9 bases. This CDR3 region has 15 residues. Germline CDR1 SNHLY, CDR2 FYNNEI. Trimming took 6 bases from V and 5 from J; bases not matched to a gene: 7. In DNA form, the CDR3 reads TGTGCCAGCAGAGCACAGGGGGCTCGGACCGGGGAGCTGTTTTTT. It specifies CASRAQGARTGELFF. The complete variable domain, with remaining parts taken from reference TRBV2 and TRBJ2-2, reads EPEVTQTPSHQVTQMGQEVILRCVPISNHLYFYWYRQILGQKVEFLVSFYNNEISEKSEIFDDQFSVERPDGSNFTLKIRSTKLEDSAMYFCASRAQGARTGELFFGEGSRLTVL.

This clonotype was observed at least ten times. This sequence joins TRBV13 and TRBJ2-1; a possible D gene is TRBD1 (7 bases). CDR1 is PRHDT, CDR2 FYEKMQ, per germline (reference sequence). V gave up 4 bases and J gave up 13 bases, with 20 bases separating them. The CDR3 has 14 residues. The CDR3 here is CASSSRDSRAIQFF. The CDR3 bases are TGTGCCAGCAGCTCGCGGGACAGCAGGGCCATACAGTTCTTC.

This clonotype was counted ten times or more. In nucleotides, the CDR3 is TGTGCCAGCTCACCGGGACCCACAGATACGCAGTATTTT. This encodes CASSPGPTDTQYF. The chain employs TRBV18 and TRBJ2-3; tentatively, D is TRBD1 or TRBD2 (5 bases each). CDR1 is KGHSH, CDR2 LQKENI, per germline. CDR3 length: 13 amino acids. V shed 3 bases and J shed 2 bases, with 6 bases lying between them.

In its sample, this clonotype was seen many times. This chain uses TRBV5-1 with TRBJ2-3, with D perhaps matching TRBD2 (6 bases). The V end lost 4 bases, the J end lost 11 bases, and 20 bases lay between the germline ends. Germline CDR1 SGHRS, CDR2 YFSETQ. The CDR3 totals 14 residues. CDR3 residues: CASSTTTRDTRQYF. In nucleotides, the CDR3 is TGCGCCAGCAGCACAACGACTAGGGATACAAGGCAGTATTTT.

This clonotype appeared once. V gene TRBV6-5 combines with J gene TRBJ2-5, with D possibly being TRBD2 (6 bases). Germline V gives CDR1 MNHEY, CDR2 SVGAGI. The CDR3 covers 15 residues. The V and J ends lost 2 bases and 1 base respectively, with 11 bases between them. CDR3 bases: TGTGCCAGCAGTTACAGAGGAGGGACCCAAGAGACCCAGTACTTC. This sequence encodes CASSYRGGTQETQYF.

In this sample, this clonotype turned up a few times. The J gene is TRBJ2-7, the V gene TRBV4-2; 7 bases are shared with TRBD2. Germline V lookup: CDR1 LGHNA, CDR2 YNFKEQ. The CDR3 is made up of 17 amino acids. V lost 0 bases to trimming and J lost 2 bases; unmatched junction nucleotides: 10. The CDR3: CASSQDVGRGSPYEQYF. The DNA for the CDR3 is TGTGCCAGCAGCCAAGATGTAGGGCGGGGGTCCCCCTACGAGCAGTACTTC.

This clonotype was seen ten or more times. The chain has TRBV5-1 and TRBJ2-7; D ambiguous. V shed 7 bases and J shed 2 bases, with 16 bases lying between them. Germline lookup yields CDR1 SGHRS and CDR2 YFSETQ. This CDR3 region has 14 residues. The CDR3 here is CASGSSVATYEQYF. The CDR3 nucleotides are TGCGCCAGCGGGTCCAGTGTTGCAACCTACGAGCAGTACTTC.

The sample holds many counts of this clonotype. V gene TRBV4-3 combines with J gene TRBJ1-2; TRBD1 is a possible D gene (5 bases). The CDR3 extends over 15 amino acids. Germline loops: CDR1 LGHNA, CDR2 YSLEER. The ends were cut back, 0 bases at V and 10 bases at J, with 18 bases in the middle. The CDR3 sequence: CASSQEVGTASPYTF. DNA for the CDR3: TGCGCCAGCAGCCAAGAGGTGGGGACGGCGAGTCCCTACACCTTC.